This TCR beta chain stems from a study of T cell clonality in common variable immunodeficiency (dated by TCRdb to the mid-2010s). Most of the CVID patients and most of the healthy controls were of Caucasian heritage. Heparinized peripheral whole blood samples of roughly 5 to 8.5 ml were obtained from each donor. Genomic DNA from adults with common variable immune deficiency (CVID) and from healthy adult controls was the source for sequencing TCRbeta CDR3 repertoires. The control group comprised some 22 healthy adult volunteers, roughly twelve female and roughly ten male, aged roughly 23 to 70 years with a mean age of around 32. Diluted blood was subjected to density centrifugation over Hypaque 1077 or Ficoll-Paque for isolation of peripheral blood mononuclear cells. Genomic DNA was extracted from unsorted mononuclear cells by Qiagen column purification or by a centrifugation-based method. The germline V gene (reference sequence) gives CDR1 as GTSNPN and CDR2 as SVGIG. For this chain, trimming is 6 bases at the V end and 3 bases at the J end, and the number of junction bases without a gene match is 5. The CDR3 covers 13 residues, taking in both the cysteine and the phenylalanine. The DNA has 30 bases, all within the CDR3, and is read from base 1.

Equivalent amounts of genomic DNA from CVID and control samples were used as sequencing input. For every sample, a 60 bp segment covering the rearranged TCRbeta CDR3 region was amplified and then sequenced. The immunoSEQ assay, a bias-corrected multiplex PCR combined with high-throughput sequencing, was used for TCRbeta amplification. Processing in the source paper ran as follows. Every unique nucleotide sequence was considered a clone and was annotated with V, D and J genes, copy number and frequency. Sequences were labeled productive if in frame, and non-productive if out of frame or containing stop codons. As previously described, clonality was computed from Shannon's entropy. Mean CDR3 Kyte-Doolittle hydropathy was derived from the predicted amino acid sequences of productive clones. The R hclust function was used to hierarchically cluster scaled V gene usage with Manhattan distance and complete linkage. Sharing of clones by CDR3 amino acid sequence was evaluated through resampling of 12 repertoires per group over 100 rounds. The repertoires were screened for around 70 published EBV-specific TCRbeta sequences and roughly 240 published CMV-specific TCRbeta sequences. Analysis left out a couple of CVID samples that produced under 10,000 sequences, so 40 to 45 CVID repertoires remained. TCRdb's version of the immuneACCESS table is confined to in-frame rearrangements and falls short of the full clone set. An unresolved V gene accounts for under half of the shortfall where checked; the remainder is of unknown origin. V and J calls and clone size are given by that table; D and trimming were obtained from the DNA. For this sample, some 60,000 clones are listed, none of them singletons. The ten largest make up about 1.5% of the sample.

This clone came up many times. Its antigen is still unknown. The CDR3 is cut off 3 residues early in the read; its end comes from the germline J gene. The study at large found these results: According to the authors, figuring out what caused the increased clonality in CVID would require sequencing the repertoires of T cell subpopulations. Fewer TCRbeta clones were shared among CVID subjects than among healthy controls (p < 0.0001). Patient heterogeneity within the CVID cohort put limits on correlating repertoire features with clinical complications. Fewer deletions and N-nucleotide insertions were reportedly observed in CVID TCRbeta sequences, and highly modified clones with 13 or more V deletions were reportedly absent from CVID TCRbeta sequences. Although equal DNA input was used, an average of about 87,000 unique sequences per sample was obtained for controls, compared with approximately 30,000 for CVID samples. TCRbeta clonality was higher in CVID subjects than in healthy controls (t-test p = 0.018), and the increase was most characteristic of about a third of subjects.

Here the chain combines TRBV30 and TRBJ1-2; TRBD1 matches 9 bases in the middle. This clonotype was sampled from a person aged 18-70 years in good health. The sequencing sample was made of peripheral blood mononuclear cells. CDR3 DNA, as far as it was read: TGTGCCTGCTGGGACAGGGTGGACTATGGC. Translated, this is CACWDRVDYG. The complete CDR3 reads CACWDRVDYGYTF.